This TCR beta chain was profiled in a study of blood T cell repertoires in COVID-19. Study summary: Both acute and convalescent COVID-19 samples were obtained from the United States, Italy and Spain. Sources were T cells, B-cell-depleted T cells, or PBMCs; the material itself was cDNA or gDNA.

There are 13 residues in the CDR3. Germline loops: CDR1 WSHSY, CDR2 SAAADI. V was clipped by 7 bases and J by 7 bases, with 16 bases between them. Original processing notes: Estimation of nucleated cell counts relied on the amplification of reference gene primers. TCRdb's copy holds only in-frame clones and misses some; the assay was immunoSEQ multiplex PCR. The V and J calls and the clone size are those of that table, but D and trimming were determined from the DNA. The sample gives about 33,000 clones, roughly 88% of which show up once; around 2.4% is in the top ten. The clonotype was recovered from a human donor in a cohort sampled during active COVID-19. The chain employs TRBV10-2 and TRBJ1-1; D might be TRBD1 (5 bases). Input material: peripheral blood. Here the CDR3 reads CASMGRGSFEAFF. The CDR3 nucleotides read TGCGCCAGCATGGGGCGGGGTTCCTTTGAAGCTTTCTTT.